This T cell receptor (beta chain) derives from a study of CD8 T cells in ankylosing spondylitis. Study-wide findings and caveats: Seemingly distinctive of ankylosing spondylitis blood was a TCR beta motif formed by eight highly homologous variants.

CDR3 size: 14 residues. Trimming cost V 6 bases and J 2 bases, with 14 bases left between them. Germline CDR1 and CDR2: PRHDT and FYEKMQ (reference sequence). In its sample, this clonotype was seen a few times. What it binds is not known. Using quantitative 5'-RACE with molecular barcodes, the authors made TCR beta libraries. TCRdb re-analysed the 5' RACE reads in MiXCR, keeping a single row per CDR3 protein. The table lists fewer than 550,000 distinct CDR3 sequences, approximately 5.3% of them singletons, with around 3.5% in the top ten. The sample taken for sequencing was blood, either unsorted or a sorted T cell fraction (not recorded which). The source of this sequence is a male donor with ankylosing spondylitis. This sequence joins TRBV13 and TRBJ2-7; D might be TRBD2 (6 bases). This CDR3 is CASRRAGWAYEQYF. Written as DNA, the CDR3 is TGTGCCAGCAGACGAGCGGGTTGGGCCTACGAGCAGTACTTC.